Listed below are T cell receptor beta chains from one sample, sequenced in a study of regulatory T cells in long-lasting Graves disease. TCRdb re-analysed the multiplex PCR reads in MiXCR, keeping a single row per CDR3 protein. The data show roughly 410,000 distinct CDR3 sequences, about 15% seen once. The sample was also linked to a second study, of T cells in Graves' hyperthyroidism and ophthalmopathy.

The sequencing used peripheral blood mononuclear cells (PBMCs), collected at new diagnosis, from a patient treated with antithyroid drugs. The source is a woman aged 40 to 50 with Graves disease. The CDR3 runs from the conserved cysteine through the conserved F or W. D genes are given only for firm matches. A clone size is listed for some rows: how often the clone was seen (once, few, many), or a class if it is expanded.

clone_size,j_call,d_call,v_call,cdr3_nt,cdr3_aa
NA,TRBJ2-3,NA,TRBV15,TGTGCCACCAGCACCCGGACAAGGGGTACCCCTAGCACAGATACGCAGTATTTT,CATSTRTRGTPSTDTQYF
many,TRBJ2-1,NA,TRBV20-1,TGCAGTGCTAGATCGGGCGCAAGTCCTTACAATGAGCAGTTCTTC,CSARSGASPYNEQFF
many,TRBJ2-2,TRBD1,TRBV5-1,TGCGCCAGCAGCGTTTCGCCGGGACAGGGGCCCCACACCGGGGAGCTGTTTTTT,CASSVSPGQGPHTGELFF
NA,TRBJ2-1,NA,TRBV4-2,TGTGCCAGCAGCGCGGGATCGCCCTTTTACAATGAGCAGTTCTTC,CASSAGSPFYNEQFF
NA,TRBJ2-1,TRBD2,TRBV5-4,TGTGCCAGCAGTCTTTCCGGGACTAGCGGGGGTGCGTACAATGAGCAGTTCTTC,CASSLSGTSGGAYNEQFF
NA,TRBJ2-3,TRBD2,TRBV13,TGTGCCAGCAGCTTAGGGACTAGCGGGAGGGCCGGAGCAGATACGCAGTATTTT,CASSLGTSGRAGADTQYF
many,TRBJ2-3,TRBD2,TRBV30,TGTGCCTGGAGTGATCTAGCGGGGGGAGATACGCAGTATTTT,CAWSDLAGGDTQYF
few,TRBJ2-6,NA,TRBV9,TGTGCCAGCAGTGTTGGGATAACCTCTGGGGCCAACGTCCTGACTTTC,CASSVGITSGANVLTF
many,TRBJ2-2,NA,TRBV12-3/TRBV12-4,TGTGCCAGCAGTCCATTCCCAAAACTCGGGAGCGCGAACACCGGGGAGCTGTTTTTT,CASSPFPKLGSANTGELFF
many,TRBJ2-2,NA,TRBV19,TGTGCCAGTGAGATGGGGACCGGGGAGCTGTTTTTT,CASEMGTGELFF
many,TRBJ2-3,NA,TRBV15,TGTGCCACCAGCAGAGAAATCCAGCCCAGCACAGATACGCAGTATTTT,CATSREIQPSTDTQYF
NA,TRBJ1-6,NA,TRBV9,TGTGCCAGCAGCGTCCACGCCGGACCTAGTTGGGATTCACCCCTCCACTTT,CASSVHAGPSWDSPLHF
few,TRBJ2-3,NA,TRBV5-1,TGCGCCAGCAGCTTCAGACAGCATGACTACACAGATACGCAGTATTTT,CASSFRQHDYTDTQYF
many,TRBJ2-5,NA,TRBV18,TGTGCCAGCTCACCAGACAGTCAAGAGACCCAGTACTTC,CASSPDSQETQYF
many,TRBJ1-1,NA,TRBV6-1,TGTGCCAGCAGTGAAGGTTTAAGGAGTACTGAAGCTTTCTTT,CASSEGLRSTEAFF
NA,TRBJ2-1,NA,TRBV11-2,TGTGCCAGCAGCGTGGGGGCGGGAGAAAACCCCTACAATGAGCAGTTCTTC,CASSVGAGENPYNEQFF
NA,TRBJ1-3,NA,TRBV20-1,TGCAGTGCTAGAGGAGGGTTTTCCTCTGGAAACACCATATATTTT,CSARGGFSSGNTIYF
NA,TRBJ2-3,TRBD2,TRBV20-1,TGCAGTGCCCAGACTAGCGGGAGTGATGGCACAGATACGCAGTATTTT,CSAQTSGSDGTDTQYF
few,TRBJ2-7,TRBD2,TRBV6-1,TGTGCCAGCAGACAAACTAGCGGGGGATCCTACGAGCAGTACTTC,CASRQTSGGSYEQYF
many,TRBJ2-1,NA,TRBV27,TGTGCCAGCAGTCCCCTTAGCTGGAATGAGCAGTTCTTC,CASSPLSWNEQFF
NA,TRBJ1-4,NA,TRBV20-1,TGCAGTGCCGGAGCTCCTGCAACTAATGAAAAACTGTTTTTT,CSAGAPATNEKLFF
few,TRBJ1-3,NA,TRBV11-3,TGTGCCAGCAGCTTAGAATATCGGGGACCTGGAAACACCATATATTTT,CASSLEYRGPGNTIYF
NA,TRBJ2-5,TRBD1,TRBV6-1,TGTGCCACTACGACAGGGACGATAGAGACCCAGTACTTC,CATTTGTIETQYF
many,TRBJ2-2,NA,TRBV10-3,TGTGCCATCAGTGATTTTCGGAACACCGGGGAGCTGTTTTTT,CAISDFRNTGELFF
many,TRBJ2-5,NA,TRBV28,TGTGCCAGCAGTTCCGCCACCAGGGTTGGAATGGAGACCCAGTACTTC,CASSSATRVGMETQYF
NA,TRBJ2-1,NA,TRBV20-1,TGCAGTGCTTCGCGGTCAGGCGATGAGCAGTTATTC,CSASRSGDEQLF
many,TRBJ2-2,TRBD2,TRBV20-1,TGCAGTGCTAGCGGTAGCGGGACGAACACCGGGGAGCTGTTTTTT,CSASGSGTNTGELFF
NA,TRBJ2-3,NA,TRBV3-1,TGTGTCAGCAGCCCCAGGGGCCTCACTACAGATACGCAGTATTTT,CVSSPRGLTTDTQYF
NA,TRBJ1-5,NA,TRBV6-1,TGTGCCAGCAGTGAAGTAGGAAATCAGCCCCAGCATTTT,CASSEVGNQPQHF
NA,TRBJ1-2,TRBD1,TRBV19,TGTGCCAGTAGTATAGTTTCCGGACAGGATATAATATATGGCTACACCTTC,CASSIVSGQDIIYGYTF
many,TRBJ2-2,NA,TRBV12-3/TRBV12-4,TGTGCCAGCAGCCTAACCCATCTAGGCACCGGGGAGCTGTTTTTT,CASSLTHLGTGELFF
many,TRBJ2-1,TRBD2,TRBV11-2,TGTGCCAGCAGCCCCCGTCCCGGGACTAGCGGGAGGTCCTACAATGAGCAGTTCTTC,CASSPRPGTSGRSYNEQFF
NA,TRBJ2-7,TRBD2,TRBV29-1,TGCGGCGTTGATGGACTAGCGGGAGGAGAGCAGTACTTC,CGVDGLAGGEQYF
many,TRBJ2-7,NA,TRBV12-3/TRBV12-4,TGTGCCAGCAGTTTAGTCCCCGGACCCGGGACCCACGAGCAGTACTTC,CASSLVPGPGTHEQYF
many,TRBJ2-3,TRBD1,TRBV20-1,TGCAGTGCTAGAGTCCCGGGACAGATCACAGATACGCAGTATTTT,CSARVPGQITDTQYF
few,TRBJ1-5,NA,TRBV6-1,TGTGCCAGCACTATGGACGGCGGATATCAGCCCCAGCATTTT,CASTMDGGYQPQHF
NA,TRBJ1-1,NA,TRBV5-6,TGTGCCAGCAGCCCTGCGTCATGGTCAGGTGTCGTCTTGGACACTGAAGCTTTCTTT,CASSPASWSGVVLDTEAFF
many,TRBJ2-1,TRBD2,TRBV5-1,TGCGCCAGCGGGGGGGTTTCCTACAATGAGCAGTTCTTC,CASGGVSYNEQFF
many,TRBJ2-3,NA,TRBV11-2,TGTGCCAGCAGCTCGAGTACAGCAGATACGCAGTATTTT,CASSSSTADTQYF
many,TRBJ2-2,NA,TRBV28,TGTGCCAGCAGTTCACTACAGCCTACGAACACCGGGGAGCTGTTTTTT,CASSSLQPTNTGELFF
few,TRBJ2-3,TRBD2,TRBV10-2,TGCGCCAGCAGTGGGGCGGGAGGGGCTTTAGGTACAGATACGCAGTATTTT,CASSGAGGALGTDTQYF
few,TRBJ2-1,TRBD2,TRBV4-2,TGTGCCAGCAGCCAAGCCAGCGGGAGAGGTAATGAGCAGTTCTTC,CASSQASGRGNEQFF
many,TRBJ2-1,TRBD2,TRBV6-2/TRBV6-3,TGTGCCAGCAGTTACTTTCTAGCGGGAGGCCGGGATGAGCAGTTCTTC,CASSYFLAGGRDEQFF
few,TRBJ1-1,NA,TRBV4-1,TGCGCCAGCAGCCAAGATAAGTCTTACACTGAAGCTTTCTTT,CASSQDKSYTEAFF
few,TRBJ1-1,TRBD1,TRBV18,TGTGCCAGCCGACGGGGAGGGGGCAATTCTGAAGCTTTCTTT,CASRRGGGNSEAFF
many,TRBJ2-7,TRBD1,TRBV28,TGTGCCAGCCGGGACAGCCGCTACGAGCAGTACTTC,CASRDSRYEQYF
few,TRBJ2-5,NA,TRBV6-5,TGTGCCAGCAGTTCCATCGTCGATCAACAAGAGACCCAGTACTTC,CASSSIVDQQETQYF
few,TRBJ2-1,TRBD2,TRBV30,TGTGCCTGGAGCGGACGTTGGCGGGGGAGCTCCTACAATGAGCAGTTCTTC,CAWSGRWRGSSYNEQFF
few,TRBJ2-1,TRBD1,TRBV10-3,TGTGCCATCAGTGAGTTGGGACAGGGGGTAAATGAGCAGTTCTTC,CAISELGQGVNEQFF
many,TRBJ2-5,TRBD2,TRBV5-6,TGTGCCAGCAGCTTTCTATCGGGACTAGCCCAAGAGACCCAGTACTTC,CASSFLSGLAQETQYF
many,TRBJ2-3,NA,TRBV11-2,TGTGCCAGCAGCTTAGTTGACCGTTCCACAGATACGCAGTATTTT,CASSLVDRSTDTQYF
many,TRBJ1-5,TRBD1,TRBV19,TGTGCCAGCTTCCCGGGACAGGGGTTCAATCAGCCCCAGCATTTT,CASFPGQGFNQPQHF
many,TRBJ2-5,TRBD2,TRBV6-1,TGTGCCAGCAGCGCGGGACTAGCGGGAGGGGCGGGCACCCAGTACTTC,CASSAGLAGGAGTQYF
many,TRBJ1-3,NA,TRBV20-1,TGCAGTGCTAGTCCCTTTCGAAAGTCCTCGGGAAACACCATATATTTT,CSASPFRKSSGNTIYF
many,TRBJ2-5,NA,TRBV3-1,TGTGCCAGCAGCCCCGATTTGGGTGGCCCCCAAGAGACCCAGTACTTC,CASSPDLGGPQETQYF
NA,TRBJ2-1,NA,TRBV4-1,TGCGCCAGCAGCCAAGACGATGAGCAGCTCTTC,CASSQDDEQLF
few,TRBJ2-7,NA,TRBV5-4,TGTGCCAGCAGCAATTCGGGATTACACTACGAGCAGTACTTC,CASSNSGLHYEQYF